This is a list of T cell receptor beta chains from one sample in a study of siplizumab effects on memory and regulatory T cells. Clones were read by immunoSEQ multiplex PCR, and TCRdb kept only the in-frame ones, dropping some. Here the sample spans about 100,000 clones, 94% being singletons. The specimen sequenced was non-Treg CD4+ T cells sorted from blood. The source of these receptors is a human donor in good health. CDR3s include the opening cysteine and the closing phenylalanine or tryptophan. Fields, in order: V gene, J gene, CDR3 length, D gene, CDR3 DNA, CDR3 protein. D genes are given only for firm matches.

V: TRBV7-6
J: TRBJ2-7
length: 16
D: -
DNA: TGTGCCAGCAGCCATCCTTTTGACAGGCATAAGTCCAGGCAGTACTTC
CDR3: CASSHPFDRHKSRQYF

V: TRBV6-1
J: TRBJ2-5
length: 14
D: -
DNA: TGTGCCAGCAGTGAATCGGGCAGGCAAGAGACCCAGTACTTC
CDR3: CASSESGRQETQYF

V: TRBV4-2
J: TRBJ2-2
length: 17
D: TRBD2
DNA: TGTGCCAGCAGCCAAGATCGACTAGCGGGAGTCTCCGGGGAGCTGTTTTTT
CDR3: CASSQDRLAGVSGELFF

V: TRBV5-1
J: TRBJ2-1
length: 14
D: -
DNA: TGCGCCAGCAGCTTATCCGCGGGAAGTCGTGAGCAGTTCTTC
CDR3: CASSLSAGSREQFF

V: TRBV11-2
J: TRBJ2-1
length: 15
D: TRBD1
DNA: TGTGCCAGCAGCTTAATACAGGGGCCCTACAATGAGCAGTTCTTC
CDR3: CASSLIQGPYNEQFF

V: TRBV28
J: TRBJ2-5
length: 15
D: TRBD2
DNA: TGTGCCAGCAGCCGGAGCGGGAGTCAACAAGAGACCCAGTACTTC
CDR3: CASSRSGSQQETQYF

V: TRBV7-9
J: TRBJ2-7
length: 14
D: -
DNA: TGTGCCAGCAGCTCCATGGGTGGCACCTACGAGCAGTACTTC
CDR3: CASSSMGGTYEQYF

V: TRBV6-6
J: TRBJ1-3
length: 16
D: TRBD1
DNA: TGTGCCAGCAGTAACCTGACAGGGCGAGATGGAAACACCATATATTTT
CDR3: CASSNLTGRDGNTIYF

V: TRBV29-1
J: TRBJ1-3
length: 13
D: -
DNA: TGCAGCGTTGCACAGGGTCCTGGAAACACCATATATTTT
CDR3: CSVAQGPGNTIYF

V: TRBV5-4
J: TRBJ2-7
length: 13
D: -
DNA: TGTGCCAGCAGCTTGCCGGACATAAACGAGCAGTACTTC
CDR3: CASSLPDINEQYF

V: TRBV29-1
J: TRBJ2-5
length: 13
D: -
DNA: TGCAGCGTTTGGGAAACAGGGTCGGAGACCCAGTACTTC
CDR3: CSVWETGSETQYF

V: TRBV15
J: TRBJ2-6
length: 16
D: TRBD1
DNA: TGTGCCACCGCGGGACAGGGAAGCTCTGGGGCCAACGTCCTGACTTTC
CDR3: CATAGQGSSGANVLTF

V: TRBV2
J: TRBJ1-5
length: 13
D: -
DNA: TGTGCCAGCAGACCGGTTAGCAATCAGCCCCAGCATTTT
CDR3: CASRPVSNQPQHF

V: TRBV27
J: TRBJ2-3
length: 15
D: -
DNA: TGTGCCAGCAGTTGGGGTCGGCTGAGGCGAGATACGCAGTATTTT
CDR3: CASSWGRLRRDTQYF

V: TRBV5-6
J: TRBJ2-7
length: 14
D: -
DNA: TGTGCCAGCAGCTTGGTTGGGGGTTGGTACGAGCAGTACTTC
CDR3: CASSLVGGWYEQYF

V: TRBV30
J: TRBJ2-1
length: 13
D: -
DNA: TGTGCCTGGAGTCCGTCCGGGTCCAATGAGCAGTTCTTC
CDR3: CAWSPSGSNEQFF

V: TRBV30
J: TRBJ2-7
length: 15
D: TRBD2
DNA: TGTGCCTGGAGGGGACTAGCGGGAGTAAGGTACGAGCAGTACTTC
CDR3: CAWRGLAGVRYEQYF

V: TRBV28
J: TRBJ2-7
length: 16
D: -
DNA: TGTGCCAGCAGTTTGGTAGCTGGCGGGATTAACGACGAGCAGTACTTC
CDR3: CASSLVAGGINDEQYF

V: TRBV20-1
J: TRBJ2-5
length: 11
D: -
DNA: TGCAGAGCAGGGGTCTGGGAGACCCAGTACTTC
CDR3: CRAGVWETQYF

V: TRBV9
J: TRBJ2-1
length: 13
D: TRBD2
DNA: TGTGCCAGCAGCGCCCTAGCGGACAATGAGCAGTTCTTC
CDR3: CASSALADNEQFF

V: TRBV30
J: TRBJ2-7
length: 14
D: -
DNA: TGTGCCTGGAGTCCCAGGGGGGGGATTTACGAGCAGTACTTC
CDR3: CAWSPRGGIYEQYF

V: TRBV9
J: TRBJ2-1
length: 15
D: TRBD2
DNA: TGTGCCAGCAGCCTCGGGACTAGCCCGTACAATGAGCAGTTCTTC
CDR3: CASSLGTSPYNEQFF

V: TRBV19
J: TRBJ1-2
length: 14
D: -
DNA: TGTGCCAGTAGTACTGGGACGGAGCTATATGGCTACACCTTC
CDR3: CASSTGTELYGYTF

V: TRBV28
J: TRBJ2-7
length: 14
D: TRBD1
DNA: TGTGCCAGCACCATAGACAGGGTTACCTACGAGCAGTACTTC
CDR3: CASTIDRVTYEQYF